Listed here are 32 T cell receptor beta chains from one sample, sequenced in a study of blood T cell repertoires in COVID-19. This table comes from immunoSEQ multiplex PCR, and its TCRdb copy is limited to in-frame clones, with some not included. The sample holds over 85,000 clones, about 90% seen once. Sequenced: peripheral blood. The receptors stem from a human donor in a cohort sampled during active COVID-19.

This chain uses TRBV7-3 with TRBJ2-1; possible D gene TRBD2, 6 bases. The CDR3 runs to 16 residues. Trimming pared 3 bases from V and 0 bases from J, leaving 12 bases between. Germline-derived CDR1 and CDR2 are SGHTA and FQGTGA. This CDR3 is CASSFGTSRSYNEQFF. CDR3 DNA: TGTGCCAGCAGCTTCGGGACTTCTCGCTCCTACAATGAGCAGTTCTTC. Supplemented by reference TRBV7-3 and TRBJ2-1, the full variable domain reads GAGVSQTPSNKVTEKGKYVELRCDPISGHTALYWYRQSLGQGPEFLIYFQGTGAADDSGLPNDRFFAVRPEGSVSTLKIQRTERGDSAVYLCASSFGTSRSYNEQFFGPGTRLTVL.

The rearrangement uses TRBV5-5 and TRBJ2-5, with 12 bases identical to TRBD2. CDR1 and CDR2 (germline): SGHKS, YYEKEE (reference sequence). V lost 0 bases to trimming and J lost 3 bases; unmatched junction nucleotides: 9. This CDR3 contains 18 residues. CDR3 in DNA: TGTGCCAGCAGCTTGGACCCTCAACTAGCGGGAGGAGAAGAGACCCAGTACTTC. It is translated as CASSLDPQLAGGEETQYF.

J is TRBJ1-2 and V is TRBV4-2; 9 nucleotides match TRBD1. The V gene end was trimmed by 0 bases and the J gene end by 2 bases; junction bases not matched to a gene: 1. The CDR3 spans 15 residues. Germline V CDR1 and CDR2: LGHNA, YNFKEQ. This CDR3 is CASSQETGGNYGYTF. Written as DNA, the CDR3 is TGTGCCAGCAGCCAAGAGACAGGGGGAAACTATGGCTACACCTTC.

CDR3 coding DNA: TGCGCCAGCCAACCGGACCCTGCGGGAGATACGCAGTATTTT. Amino acid sequence: CASQPDPAGDTQYF. The chain joins TRBV5-1 to TRBJ2-3; D might be TRBD2 (5 bases). CDR3 length equals 14 residues. Trimming cost V 7 bases and J 5 bases, with 17 bases left between them. Germline CDR1 is SGHRS and CDR2 is YFSETQ.

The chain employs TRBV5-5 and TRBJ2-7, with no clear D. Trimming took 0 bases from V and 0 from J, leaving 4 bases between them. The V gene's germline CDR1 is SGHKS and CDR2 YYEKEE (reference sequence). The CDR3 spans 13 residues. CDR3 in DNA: TGTGCCAGCAGCTTGGCTCCCTCCTACGAGCAGTACTTC. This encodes CASSLAPSYEQYF.

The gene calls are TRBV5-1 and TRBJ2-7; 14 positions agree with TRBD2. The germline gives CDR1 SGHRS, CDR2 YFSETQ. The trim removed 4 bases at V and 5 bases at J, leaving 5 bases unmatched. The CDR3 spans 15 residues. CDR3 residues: CASSPGLAGVNEQYF. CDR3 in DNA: TGCGCCAGCAGCCCGGGACTAGCGGGAGTGAACGAGCAGTACTTC.

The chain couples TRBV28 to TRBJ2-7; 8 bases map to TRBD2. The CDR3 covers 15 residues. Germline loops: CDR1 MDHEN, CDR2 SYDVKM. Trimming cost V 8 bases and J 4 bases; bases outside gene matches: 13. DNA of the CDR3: TGTGCCAGCCCCCCAGCGGGAGTGACGAAGTACGAGCAGTACTTC. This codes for CASPPAGVTKYEQYF.

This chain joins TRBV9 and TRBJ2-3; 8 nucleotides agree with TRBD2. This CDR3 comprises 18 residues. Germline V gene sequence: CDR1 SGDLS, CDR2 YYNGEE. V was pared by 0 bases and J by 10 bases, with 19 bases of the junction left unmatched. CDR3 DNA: TGTGCCAGCAGCGTAGGCGCGTCGGCTAGCGGGTCGGAAACTCCGCAGTATTTT. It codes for CASSVGASASGSETPQYF.

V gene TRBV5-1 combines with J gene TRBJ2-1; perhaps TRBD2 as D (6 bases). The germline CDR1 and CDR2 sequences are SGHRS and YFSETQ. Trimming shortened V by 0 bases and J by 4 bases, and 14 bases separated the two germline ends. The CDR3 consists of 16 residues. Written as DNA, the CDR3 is TGCGCCAGCAGCTTGGGTACGGAGGGCCTATACAATGAGCAGTTCTTC. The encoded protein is CASSLGTEGLYNEQFF.

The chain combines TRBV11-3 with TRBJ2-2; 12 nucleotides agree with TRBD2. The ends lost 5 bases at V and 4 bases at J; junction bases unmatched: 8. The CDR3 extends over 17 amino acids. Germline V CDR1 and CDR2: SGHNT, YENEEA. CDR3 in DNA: TGTGCCAGCAGCCCCCGACTAGCGGGAGACCTCACCGGGGAGCTGTTTTTT. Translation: CASSPRLAGDLTGELFF.

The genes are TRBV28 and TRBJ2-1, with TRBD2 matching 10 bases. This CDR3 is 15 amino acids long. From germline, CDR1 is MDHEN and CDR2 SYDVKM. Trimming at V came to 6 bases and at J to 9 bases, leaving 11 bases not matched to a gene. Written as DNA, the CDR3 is TGTGCCAGCAGCACGTTGCAGCGGGAGGGCAGTGAGCAGTTCTTC. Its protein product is CASSTLQREGSEQFF.

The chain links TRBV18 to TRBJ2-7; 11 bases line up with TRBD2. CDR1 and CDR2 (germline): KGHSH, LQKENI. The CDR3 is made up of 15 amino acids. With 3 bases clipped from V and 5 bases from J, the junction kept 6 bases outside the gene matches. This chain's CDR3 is CASSPRAGLADEQYF. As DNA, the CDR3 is TGTGCCAGCTCACCCCGAGCGGGACTAGCGGACGAGCAGTACTTC.

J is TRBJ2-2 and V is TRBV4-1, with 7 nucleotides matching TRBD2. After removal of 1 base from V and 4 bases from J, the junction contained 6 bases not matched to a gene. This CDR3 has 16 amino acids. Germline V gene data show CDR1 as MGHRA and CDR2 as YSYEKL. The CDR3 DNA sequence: TGCGCCAGCAGCCAAGCTCCGGGACTACCCACCGGGGAGCTGTTTTTT. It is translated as CASSQAPGLPTGELFF.

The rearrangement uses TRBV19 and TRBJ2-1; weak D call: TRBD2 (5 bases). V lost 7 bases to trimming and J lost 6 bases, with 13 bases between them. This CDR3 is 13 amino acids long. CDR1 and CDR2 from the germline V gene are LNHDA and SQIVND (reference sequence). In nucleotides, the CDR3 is TGTGCCAGTACCCGGATCGGGGTCAATGAGCAGTTCTTC. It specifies CASTRIGVNEQFF.

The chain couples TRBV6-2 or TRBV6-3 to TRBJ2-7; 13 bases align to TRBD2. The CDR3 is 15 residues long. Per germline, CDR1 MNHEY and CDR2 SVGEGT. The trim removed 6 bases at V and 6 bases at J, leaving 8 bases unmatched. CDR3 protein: CASSFITSGRVEQYF. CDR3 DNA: TGTGCCAGCAGCTTTATCACTAGCGGGAGGGTCGAGCAGTACTTC.

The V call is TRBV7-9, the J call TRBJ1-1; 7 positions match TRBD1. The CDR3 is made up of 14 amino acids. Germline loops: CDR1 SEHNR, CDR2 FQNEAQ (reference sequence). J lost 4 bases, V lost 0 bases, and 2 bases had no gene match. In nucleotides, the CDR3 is TGTGCCAGCAGCTTAGCCGCAGGGGGCACTGAAGCTTTCTTT. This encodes CASSLAAGGTEAFF.

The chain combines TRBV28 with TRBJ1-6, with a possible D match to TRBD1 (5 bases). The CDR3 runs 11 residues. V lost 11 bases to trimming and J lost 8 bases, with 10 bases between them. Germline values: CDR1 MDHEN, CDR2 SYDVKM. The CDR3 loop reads CAAAGDSPLHF. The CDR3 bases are TGTGCCGCGGCGGGGGATTCACCCCTCCACTTT.

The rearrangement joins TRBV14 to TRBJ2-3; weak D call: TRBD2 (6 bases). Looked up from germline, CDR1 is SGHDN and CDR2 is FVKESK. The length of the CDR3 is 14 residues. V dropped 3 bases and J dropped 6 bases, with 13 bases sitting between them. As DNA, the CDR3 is TGTGCCAGCAGCCAGTTTACCCGGGGGGATACGCAGTATTTT. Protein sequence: CASSQFTRGDTQYF.

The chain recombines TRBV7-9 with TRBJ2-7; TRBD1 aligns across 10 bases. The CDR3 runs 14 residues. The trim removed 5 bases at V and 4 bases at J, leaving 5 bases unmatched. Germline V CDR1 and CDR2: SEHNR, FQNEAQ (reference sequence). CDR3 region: CASSVRQGAYEQYF. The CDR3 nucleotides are TGTGCCAGCAGCGTTAGACAGGGGGCATACGAGCAGTACTTC.

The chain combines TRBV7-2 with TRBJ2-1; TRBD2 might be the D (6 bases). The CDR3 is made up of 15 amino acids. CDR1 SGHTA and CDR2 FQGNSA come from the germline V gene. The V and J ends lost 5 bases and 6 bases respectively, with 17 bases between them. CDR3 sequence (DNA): TGTGCCAGCAGCCTTCGGGGACTCCTCCTCAATGAGCAGTTCTTC. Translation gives CASSLRGLLLNEQFF.

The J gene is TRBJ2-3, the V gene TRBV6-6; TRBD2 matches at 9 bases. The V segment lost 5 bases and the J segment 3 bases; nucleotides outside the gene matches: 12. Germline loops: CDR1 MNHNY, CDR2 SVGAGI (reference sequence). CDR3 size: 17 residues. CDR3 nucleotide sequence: TGTGCCAGCAGTCCTCACATTCGTAGCGGGAGTACAGATACGCAGTATTTT. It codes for CASSPHIRSGSTDTQYF.

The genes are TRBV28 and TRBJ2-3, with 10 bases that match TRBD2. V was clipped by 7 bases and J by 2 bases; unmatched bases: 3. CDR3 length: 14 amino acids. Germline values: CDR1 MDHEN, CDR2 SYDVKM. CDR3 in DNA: TGTGCCAGCACCGGGACTAGCGTCACAGATACGCAGTATTTT. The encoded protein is CASTGTSVTDTQYF.

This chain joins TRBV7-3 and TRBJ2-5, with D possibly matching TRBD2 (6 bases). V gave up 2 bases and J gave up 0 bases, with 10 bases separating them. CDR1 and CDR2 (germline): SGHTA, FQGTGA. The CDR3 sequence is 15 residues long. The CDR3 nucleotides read TGTGCCAGCAGCTTACGCGGGACGTACCAAGAGACCCAGTACTTC. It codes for CASSLRGTYQETQYF.

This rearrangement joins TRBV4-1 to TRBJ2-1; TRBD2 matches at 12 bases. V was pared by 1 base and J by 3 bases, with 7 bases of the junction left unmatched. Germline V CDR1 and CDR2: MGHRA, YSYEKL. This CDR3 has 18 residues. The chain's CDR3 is CASSQVDMGLAGYNEQFF. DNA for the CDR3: TGCGCCAGCAGCCAAGTCGACATGGGACTAGCGGGCTACAATGAGCAGTTCTTC.

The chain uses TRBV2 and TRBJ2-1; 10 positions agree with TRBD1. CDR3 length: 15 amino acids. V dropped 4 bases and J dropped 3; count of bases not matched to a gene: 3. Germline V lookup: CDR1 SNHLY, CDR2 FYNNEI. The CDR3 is CASSGGDRGYNEQFF. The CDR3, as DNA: TGTGCCAGCAGTGGAGGGGACAGGGGCTACAATGAGCAGTTCTTC.

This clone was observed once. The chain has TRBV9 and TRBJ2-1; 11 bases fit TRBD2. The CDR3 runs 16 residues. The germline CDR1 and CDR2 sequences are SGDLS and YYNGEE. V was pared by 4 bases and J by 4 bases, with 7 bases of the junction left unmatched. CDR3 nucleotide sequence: TGTGCCAGCAGCATGACCGGGACTAGCGGATACAATGAGCAGTTCTTC. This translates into CASSMTGTSGYNEQFF.

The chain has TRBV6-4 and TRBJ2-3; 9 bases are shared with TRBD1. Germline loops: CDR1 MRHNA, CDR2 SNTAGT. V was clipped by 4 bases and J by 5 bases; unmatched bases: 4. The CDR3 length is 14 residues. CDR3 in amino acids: CASSVGQGGDTQYF. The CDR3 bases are TGTGCCAGCAGTGTGGGACAGGGTGGAGATACGCAGTATTTT.

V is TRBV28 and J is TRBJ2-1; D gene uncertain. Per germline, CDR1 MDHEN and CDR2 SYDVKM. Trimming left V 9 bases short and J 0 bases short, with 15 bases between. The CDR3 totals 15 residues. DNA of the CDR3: TGTGCCAGGCACCCCAGAAGAAGCTCCTACAATGAGCAGTTCTTC. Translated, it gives CARHPRRSSYNEQFF.

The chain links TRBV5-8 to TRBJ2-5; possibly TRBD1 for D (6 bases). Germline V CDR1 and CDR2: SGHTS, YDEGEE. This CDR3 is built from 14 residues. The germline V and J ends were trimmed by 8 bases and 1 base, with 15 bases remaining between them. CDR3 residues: CASTPQGSQETQYF. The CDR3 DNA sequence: TGTGCCAGTACCCCTCAGGGGAGCCAAGAGACCCAGTACTTC. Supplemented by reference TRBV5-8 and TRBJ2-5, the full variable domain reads EAGVTQSPTHLIKTRGQQATLRCSPISGHTSVYWYQQALGLGLQFLLWYDEGEERNRGNFPPRFSGRQFPNYSSELNVNALELEDSALYLCASTPQGSQETQYFGPGTRLLVL.

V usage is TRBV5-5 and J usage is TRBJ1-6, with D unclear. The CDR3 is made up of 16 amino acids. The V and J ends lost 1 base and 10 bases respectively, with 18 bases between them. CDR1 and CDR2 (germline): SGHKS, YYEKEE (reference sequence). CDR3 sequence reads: CASSLKEVRRGSPLHF. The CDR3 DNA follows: TGTGCCAGCAGCTTGAAAGAGGTTCGACGGGGATCACCCCTCCACTTT.

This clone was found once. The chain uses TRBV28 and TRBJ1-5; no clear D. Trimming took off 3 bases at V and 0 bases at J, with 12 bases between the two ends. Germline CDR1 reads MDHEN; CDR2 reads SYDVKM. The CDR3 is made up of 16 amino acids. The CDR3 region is CASSLQAGFSNQPQHF. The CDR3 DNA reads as TGTGCCAGCAGTTTGCAGGCGGGCTTTAGCAATCAGCCCCAGCATTTT.

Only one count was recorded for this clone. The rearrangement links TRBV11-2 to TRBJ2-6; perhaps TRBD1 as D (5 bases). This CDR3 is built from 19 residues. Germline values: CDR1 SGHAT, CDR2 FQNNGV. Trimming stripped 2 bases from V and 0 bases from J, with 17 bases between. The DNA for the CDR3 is TGTGCCAGCAGCTTAAAGCCGACAGAACTTAACTCTGGGGCCAACGTCCTGACTTTC. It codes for CASSLKPTELNSGANVLTF.